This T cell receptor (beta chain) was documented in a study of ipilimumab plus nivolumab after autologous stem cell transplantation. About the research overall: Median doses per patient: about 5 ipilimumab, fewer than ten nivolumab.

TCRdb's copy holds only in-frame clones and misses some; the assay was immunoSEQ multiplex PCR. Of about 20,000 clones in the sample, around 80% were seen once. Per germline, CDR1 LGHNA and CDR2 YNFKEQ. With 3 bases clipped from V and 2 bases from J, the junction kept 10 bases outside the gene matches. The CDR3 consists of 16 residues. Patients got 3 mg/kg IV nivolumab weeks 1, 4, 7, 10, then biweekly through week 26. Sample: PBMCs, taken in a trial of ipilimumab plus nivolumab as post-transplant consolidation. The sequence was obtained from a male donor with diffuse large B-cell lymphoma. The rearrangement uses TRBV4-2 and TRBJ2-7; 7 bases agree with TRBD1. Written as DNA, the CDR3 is TGTGCCAGCAGCCATATTGTTGGACAGGCCGCCTACGAGCAGTACTTC. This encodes CASSHIVGQAAYEQYF.